This is a list of T cell receptor beta chains from one sample in a study of blood T cell repertoires in COVID-19. Libraries were prepared by immunoSEQ multiplex PCR; TCRdb keeps only in-frame clonotypes and omits some of them. In the table there are hundreds of thousands of clones, around 87% of which are singletons. The sequenced sample was peripheral blood. The source of these receptors is a middle-aged woman with COVID-19, enrolled during active disease. The CDR3 runs from the conserved cysteine through the conserved F or W. The order of the fields is V gene, J gene, D gene, CDR3 DNA, CDR3 protein. The D gene is left open where the match is weak.

TRBV20-1	TRBJ2-7	TRBD2	TGCAGTGCCCAGCGGGGTACTAGCGGGGACTTC	CSAQRGTSGDF
TRBV7-2	TRBJ1-4	TRBD1	TGTGCCAGCGCAAAGACAGGGCCAGGGGAAAAACTGTTTTTT	CASAKTGPGEKLFF
TRBV19	TRBJ2-3	TRBD2	TGTGCCAGTAGTATTTGGGCCCCGGGACTAGCGGGGAGAACAGATACGCAGTATTTT	CASSIWAPGLAGRTDTQYF
TRBV18	TRBJ2-2	TRBD1	TGTGCCAGCTCACCTCGACAGGGCACCGGGGAGCTGTTTTTT	CASSPRQGTGELFF
TRBV6-2/TRBV6-3	TRBJ2-3	NA	TGTGCCAGCAGTTATACTCCGGATACGCAGTATTTT	CASSYTPDTQYF
TRBV5-4	TRBJ1-1	NA	TGTGCCAGCAGCTTCCCAGAGAACACTGAAGCTTTCTTT	CASSFPENTEAFF
TRBV13	TRBJ1-5	NA	TGTGCCAGCAGCTTAGGTGGCAGACTCAGCAATCAGCCCCAGCATTTT	CASSLGGRLSNQPQHF
TRBV7-9	TRBJ1-5	NA	TGTGCCAGCAGCTTAGGTGGGGGGGCTTATCAGCCCCAGCATTTT	CASSLGGGAYQPQHF
TRBV4-1	TRBJ1-2	NA	TGCGCCAGCAGCCAAGAGGAGGGATGGGACTATGGCTACACCTTC	CASSQEEGWDYGYTF
TRBV3-1/TRBV3-2	TRBJ1-3	TRBD1	TGTGCCAGCAGCGGACAGGCCCGAAACACCATATATTTT	CASSGQARNTIYF
TRBV9	TRBJ2-2	NA	TGTGCCAGCAGCGTATACGGACTTCACACCGGGGAGCTGTTTTTT	CASSVYGLHTGELFF
TRBV3-1/TRBV3-2	TRBJ1-4	NA	TGTGCCAGCAGCGGGAAAGGACAGACTAATGAAAAACTGTTTTTT	CASSGKGQTNEKLFF
TRBV3-1/TRBV3-2	TRBJ2-3	NA	TGTGCCAGCAGCCAGGTCGCCGGGACTCCAACGCAGTATTTT	CASSQVAGTPTQYF
TRBV19	TRBJ2-1	TRBD2	TGTGCCAGTAGTCTACCGGGACTAAGGAATGAGCAGTTCTTC	CASSLPGLRNEQFF
TRBV12-5	TRBJ2-3	TRBD2	TGTGCTAGTGGTCCGGGACTAGCGGGCCCCACGGGGACAGATACGCAGTATTTT	CASGPGLAGPTGTDTQYF
TRBV7-9	TRBJ2-7	TRBD1	TGTGCCAGCAGCTTAGCTACCGGGACAGGGGGCACCTACGAGCAGTACTTC	CASSLATGTGGTYEQYF
TRBV5-1	TRBJ2-3	TRBD1	TGCGCCAGCAGCGCCCTGGGCAGGGGGACAGATACGCAGTATTTT	CASSALGRGTDTQYF